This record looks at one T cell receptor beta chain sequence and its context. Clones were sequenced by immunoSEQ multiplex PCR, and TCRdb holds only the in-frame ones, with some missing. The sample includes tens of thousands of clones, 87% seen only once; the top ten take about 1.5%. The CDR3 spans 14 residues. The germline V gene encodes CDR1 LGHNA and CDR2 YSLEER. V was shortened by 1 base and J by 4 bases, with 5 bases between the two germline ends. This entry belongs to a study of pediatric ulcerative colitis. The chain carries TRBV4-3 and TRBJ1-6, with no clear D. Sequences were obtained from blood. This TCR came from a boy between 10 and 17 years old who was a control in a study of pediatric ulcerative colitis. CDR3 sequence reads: CASSQGKYNSPLHF. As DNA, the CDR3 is TGCGCCAGCAGCCAAGGGAAGTATAATTCACCCCTCCACTTT.